The sequence of this T cell receptor beta chain was determined in a study of T cell responses to AZD1222 COVID-19 vaccine. Overall study results and limits: The reported proportion of spike-specific TCRs targeting unmutated variant regions was nearly half. CD4 TCRs associated with vaccination spanned spike, dominating at 160-218 and 743-854. Clonal diversity may have been underestimated in mostly white British donors.

Timing groups of about 4 and about 12 weeks for second doses were pooled. Method: immunoSEQ multiplex PCR; TCRdb's copy keeps in-frame clones and lacks some. The sample lists about 120,000 clones, about 85% occurring once. This clone was observed a handful of times. Antigen: not known. The TCR comes from an adult who received the AZD1222 COVID-19 vaccine. The sample was peripheral blood, taken 28 days after the second AZD1222 dose.

The DNA of the CDR3 is TGTGCCAGCAACCTAGCGGGGGGAGATACGCAGTATTTT. Translation gives CASNLAGGDTQYF. This chain uses TRBV9 with TRBJ2-3; 11 bases line up with TRBD2. CDR3 length equals 13 residues. J lost 5 bases, V lost 6 bases, and 2 bases had no gene match. Germline V gives CDR1 SGDLS, CDR2 YYNGEE.